Each of the 8 T cell receptor beta chains below was sequenced from the same sample in a study of blood T cell repertoires in COVID-19. Clones were read by immunoSEQ multiplex PCR, and TCRdb kept only the in-frame ones, dropping some. The sample lists roughly 310,000 clones, about 88% occurring once. Sequencing was done on a sample of PBMCs or T cells enriched from blood (not recorded which). The receptor source for this set is a man between 60 and 70 years old who had recovered from COVID-19.

The V call is TRBV2, the J call TRBJ1-1; D is possibly TRBD1 (5 bases). V was cut by 9 bases and J by 4 bases, with 9 bases left in between. Germline loops: CDR1 SNHLY, CDR2 FYNNEI. The CDR3 spans 11 residues. CDR3 bases: TGTGCCAGTATCAGGGCCACTGAAGCTTTCTTT. Protein: CASIRATEAFF.

The chain carries TRBV12-5 and TRBJ1-2, with D unresolved. V shed 0 bases and J shed 6 bases, with 26 bases lying between them. The CDR3 runs to 19 residues. CDR1 LGHNT and CDR2 FRNRAP come from the germline V gene. CDR3 sequence: CASGLVSEDQRRIVNGYTF. The CDR3 DNA reads TGTGCTAGTGGTTTGGTAAGCGAGGACCAAAGGAGGATCGTCAATGGCTACACCTTC.

V and J are TRBV18 and TRBJ1-5; 7 bases match TRBD1. Germline CDR1 reads KGHSH; CDR2 reads LQKENI. The CDR3 spans 15 residues. Trimming took 2 bases from V and 4 from J; bases not matched to a gene: 5. In nucleotides, the CDR3 is TGTGCCAGCTCACCAGCCGGGACAGTTAATCAGCCCCAGCATTTT. This codes for CASSPAGTVNQPQHF.

J is TRBJ2-1 and V is TRBV3-1 (or the pseudogene TRBV3-2); 14 nucleotides align to TRBD2. Germline V gives CDR1 LGHDT, CDR2 YNNKEL (reference sequence). V trimming: 2 bases; J trimming: 6 bases; junction bases outside the gene matches: 3. CDR3 length equals 16 residues. The CDR3 DNA reads TGTGCCAGCAGCCAATGGACTAGCGGGAGGAGCAATGAGCAGTTCTTC. Residues: CASSQWTSGRSNEQFF.

The chain is built from TRBV10-3 and TRBJ2-4; D gene uncertain. Germline V CDR1 and CDR2: ENHRY, SYGVKD. Trimming shortened V by 4 bases and J by 4 bases, and 8 bases separated the two germline ends. The CDR3 is 13 residues long. CDR3 protein: CAISGEVKNIQYF. CDR3 coding DNA: TGTGCCATCAGTGGTGAGGTAAAAAACATTCAGTACTTC.

The V and J genes are TRBV6-2 or TRBV6-3 and TRBJ2-7; TRBD1 matches 10 bases. J gave up 4 bases and V 2 bases, and 17 bases lay outside the gene matches. The CDR3 consists of 19 residues. Per germline, CDR1 MNHEY and CDR2 SVGEGT. The chain's CDR3 is CASSYRTQTPRDRGYEQYF. The CDR3 DNA follows: TGTGCCAGCAGTTACAGGACCCAAACTCCACGGGACAGGGGTTACGAGCAGTACTTC.

This sequence joins TRBV18 and TRBJ1-5, with D possibly being TRBD1 (6 bases). CDR1 KGHSH and CDR2 LQKENI come from the germline V gene. This CDR3 spans 14 amino acids. With 1 base removed from V and 6 bases from J, the gap between germline ends came to 10 bases. This CDR3 reads CASSPQETGQPQHF. The CDR3 DNA reads as TGTGCCAGCTCACCACAAGAGACAGGTCAGCCCCAGCATTTT.

This clone was found a few times. This rearrangement joins TRBV6-5 to TRBJ1-6, with D perhaps matching TRBD1 (5 bases). V was pared by 0 bases and J by 14 bases, with 17 bases between. CDR1 and CDR2 from the germline V gene are MNHEY and SVGAGI. The CDR3 totals 15 residues. CDR3 region: CASSYSDRGGRALHF. The CDR3 nucleotides read TGTGCCAGCAGTTACTCGGATAGGGGCGGTAGGGCCCTCCACTTT.